This T cell receptor beta chain appears in the sequencing data of a study of CD8 T cell repertoires and HIV-1 epitope variants. In the study overall: Twenty-five autologous and known Gag and Nef epitope variant peptides each stimulated T cells separately. Tested: three Gag epitope families, Nef HW9 and YT9.

The table lists this clone with a few counts. Its antigen is undetermined. Measured with immunoSEQ multiplex PCR; TCRdb has only the in-frame clones, and not every one. The sample holds about 5,000 clones, around 62% seen once. Whole-study findings and limits: Fewer than ten TCR beta clonotypes were antigen-specific, over five apparently recognizing autologous or escape variants.

CDR3 size: 13 residues. Germline CDR1 reads SGHNT; CDR2 reads YENEEA. Trimming cost V 6 bases and J 4 bases, with 10 bases left between them. This sequence joins TRBV11-3 and TRBJ2-1; no definite D call. The sequencing input was cultured CD8+ T cells derived from PBMCs. The clonotype comes from a male donor with HIV. CDR3 nucleotide sequence: TGTGCCAGCAGTTTCCGGTCGTACAATGAGCAGTTCTTC. As protein: CASSFRSYNEQFF.